The subject of this entry is one TCR beta chain. The sample comes from a study of blood T cell repertoires in COVID-19. Overall study: Researchers got acute and convalescent COVID-19 samples from the United States, Italy and Spain. Sources were T cells, B-cell-depleted T cells, or PBMCs; the material itself was cDNA or gDNA.

During active infection, Seattle patients enrolled and were then monitored through disease. The CDR3 is 12 amino acids. The germline V and J ends were trimmed by 2 bases and 4 bases, with 4 bases remaining between them. From germline, CDR1 is MDHEN and CDR2 SYDVKM. Source study methods: Nucleated cell counts were estimated from reference gene primer amplification. Method: immunoSEQ multiplex PCR; TCRdb's copy keeps in-frame clones and lacks some. The DNA gave D and trimming, while V, J and clone size come from that table. This sample yields approximately 61,000 clones, of which roughly 84% are seen a single time; 9.5% to 13% belongs to the top ten.

The sequenced sample consisted of peripheral blood. This chain joins TRBV28 and TRBJ2-3; no clear D gene. This TCR was recovered from a man in his forties or fifties with COVID-19, enrolled during active disease. CDR3 nucleotide sequence: TGTGCCAGCAGTTTAGGGCCAGATACGCAGTATTTT. This translates into CASSLGPDTQYF.